These 25 T cell receptor beta chains were sequenced from one sample in a study of T cell responses to AZD1222 COVID-19 vaccine. Sequencing was performed with immunoSEQ multiplex PCR; in TCRdb, only in-frame clones are kept and a portion is missing. The sample records tens of thousands of clones, around 88% being singletons. The sample was peripheral blood, taken on day 0 of AZD1222 vaccination. The source of these receptors is an adult in good health.

This chain uses TRBV6-2 or TRBV6-3 with TRBJ1-1, with no clear D. The CDR3 contains 14 residues. Germline V lookup: CDR1 MNHEY, CDR2 SVGEGT. V lost 6 bases, J lost 4 bases, and 15 bases lay in between. DNA for the CDR3: TGTGCCAGCAGCCCAACAGTGCCGGGCACTGAAGCTTTCTTT. This sequence encodes CASSPTVPGTEAFF.

This chain links TRBV28 with TRBJ2-7; 7 bases align to TRBD1. Looked up from germline, CDR1 is MDHEN and CDR2 is SYDVKM. Trimming cost V 5 bases and J 1 base; bases outside gene matches: 14. The CDR3 consists of 17 residues. The CDR3 region has the DNA TGTGCCAGCAGTACCCCGACAGGGAAGGGGGAATCCTACGAGCAGTACTTC. Translation: CASSTPTGKGESYEQYF. Drawing the rest from reference TRBV28 and TRBJ2-7, the complete variable domain is DVKVTQSSRYLVKRTGEKVFLECVQDMDHENMFWYRQDPGLGLRLIYFSYDVKMKEKGDIPEGYSVSREKKERFSLILESASTNQTSMYLCASSTPTGKGESYEQYFGPGTRLTVT.

The gene calls are TRBV5-8 and TRBJ2-7, with unresolved D. This CDR3 has 16 amino acids. V was cut by 0 bases and J by 5 bases, with 18 bases left in between. The germline gives CDR1 SGHTS, CDR2 YDEGEE. CDR3 in amino acids: CASSLGVIPRDDEQYF. Here the CDR3 DNA reads TGTGCCAGCAGCTTGGGGGTTATCCCGCGCGACGACGAGCAGTACTTC.

Note on this clone: An end of the junction does not agree with germline; a read error may underlie this. The rearrangement joins TRBV7-7 to TRBJ2-3; D unclear. Germline-derived CDR1 and CDR2 are SSHAT and FNYEAQ (reference sequence). This CDR3 is built from 13 residues. The CDR3, as DNA: TGTGCTAGCAGCGTAAGTCGGGCGGATACGCAGTATTTT. The encoded protein is CASSVSRADTQYF. Supplemented by reference TRBV7-7 and TRBJ2-3, the full variable domain reads GAGVSQSPRYKVTKRGQDVTLRCDPISSHATLYWYQQALGQGPEFLTYFNYEAQPDKSGLPSDRFSAERPEGSISTLTIQRTEQRDSAMYRCASSVSRADTQYFGPGTRLTVL.

The chain employs TRBV6-1 and TRBJ2-2, with D possibly being TRBD1 (5 bases). CDR3 size: 15 residues. In germline, CDR1 is MNHNS, CDR2 SASEGT. The germline V and J ends were trimmed by 2 bases and 3 bases, with 10 bases remaining between them. CDR3 sequence: CASSELGPYTGELFF. The DNA for the CDR3 is TGTGCCAGCAGTGAATTGGGGCCCTACACCGGGGAGCTGTTTTTT.

The chain uses TRBV19 and TRBJ2-1; no clear D gene. This CDR3 is built from 13 residues. Germline CDR1 is LNHDA and CDR2 is SQIVND (reference sequence). The V and J ends lost 3 bases and 6 bases respectively, with 9 bases between them. The CDR3 DNA reads as TGTGCCAGTAGTATTTGGAGTCTCAATGAGCAGTTCTTC. Residues: CASSIWSLNEQFF.

V is TRBV28 and J is TRBJ1-2, with D possibly TRBD1 on 6 matching bases. Trimming shortened V by 3 bases and J by 3 bases, and 11 bases separated the two germline ends. This CDR3 spans 14 amino acids. Germline V CDR1 and CDR2: MDHEN, SYDVKM. CDR3 sequence: CASSFNRADYGYTF. Here the CDR3 DNA reads TGTGCCAGCAGTTTTAACAGGGCAGACTATGGCTACACCTTC.

The chain joins TRBV28 to TRBJ1-1, with unresolved D. Trimming took off 5 bases at V and 1 base at J, with 8 bases between the two ends. Germline values: CDR1 MDHEN, CDR2 SYDVKM. This CDR3 spans 13 amino acids. CDR3 bases: TGTGCCAGCAGTCTAATACAGAACACTGAAGCTTTCTTT. Amino acid sequence: CASSLIQNTEAFF. Supplemented by reference TRBV28 and TRBJ1-1, the full variable domain reads DVKVTQSSRYLVKRTGEKVFLECVQDMDHENMFWYRQDPGLGLRLIYFSYDVKMKEKGDIPEGYSVSREKKERFSLILESASTNQTSMYLCASSLIQNTEAFFGQGTRLTVV.

This rearrangement joins TRBV5-1 to TRBJ1-3, with no clear D. CDR1 is SGHRS, CDR2 YFSETQ, per germline. V lost 4 bases and J 4 bases, leaving 21 bases between the germline ends. The CDR3 has 17 residues. The CDR3 nucleotides are TGCGCCAGCAGCCCTAACGTACAACTGAGAGCGGGAAACACCATATATTTT. Encoded protein: CASSPNVQLRAGNTIYF.

This chain connects TRBV27 to TRBJ1-2, with 7 bases aligning to TRBD1. The CDR3 extends over 12 amino acids. Germline V gene data show CDR1 as MNHEY and CDR2 as SMNVEV (reference sequence). The junction had 5 bases not matched to a gene; V was cut back by 3 bases and J by 10 bases. This CDR3 is CASSFDRVYYTF. CDR3 DNA: TGTGCCAGCAGTTTCGACAGGGTGTACTACACCTTC.

This sequence joins TRBV13 and TRBJ2-7; D is perhaps TRBD1 or TRBD2 (6 bases each). Germline CDR1 is PRHDT and CDR2 is FYEKMQ (reference sequence). There are 13 residues in the CDR3. The V end lost 5 bases, the J end lost 6 bases, and 14 bases lay between the germline ends. The DNA of the CDR3 is TGTGCCAGCAGCGCCCCCGGGGGCGGCGAGCAGTACTTC. It translates to CASSAPGGGEQYF.

Remarks on this clone: Other DNA sequences in the sample encode the same CDR3. The V gene is TRBV2, the J gene TRBJ1-1; no firm D call. The germline V gene encodes CDR1 SNHLY and CDR2 FYNNEI. This CDR3 has 13 amino acids. V lost 6 bases, J lost 2 bases, and 10 bases lay in between. This CDR3 reads CASSVGPNTEAFF. The CDR3 DNA is TGTGCCAGCAGCGTAGGACCTAACACTGAAGCTTTCTTT.

V usage is TRBV4-1 and J usage is TRBJ2-1, with 9 bases identical to TRBD2. Germline lookup yields CDR1 MGHRA and CDR2 YSYEKL. The CDR3 has 18 amino acids. J lost 3 bases, V lost 0 bases, and 9 bases had no gene match. CDR3 coding DNA: TGCGCCAGCAGCCAAGACCTGGTCTGGACTAGCGACTACAATGAGCAGTTCTTC. Protein: CASSQDLVWTSDYNEQFF.

The J gene is TRBJ2-5, the V gene TRBV5-6, with D perhaps matching TRBD1 or TRBD2 (5 bases each). V gave up 1 base and J gave up 7 bases, with 17 bases separating them. The CDR3 is 15 amino acids. Per germline, CDR1 SGHDT and CDR2 YYEEEE. The CDR3 loop is CASSLRGGGIVTQYF. CDR3 bases: TGTGCCAGCAGCTTGAGGGGCGGAGGCATCGTGACCCAGTACTTC.

The chain links TRBV27 to TRBJ2-5, with D perhaps TRBD2 (5 bases). The CDR3 runs to 13 residues. Trimming removed 3 bases at V and 4 bases at J, with 9 bases between. From germline, CDR1 is MNHEY and CDR2 SMNVEV (reference sequence). The CDR3 here is CASSLGSRETQYF. For the CDR3, the DNA is TGTGCCAGCAGTTTGGGGAGTCGAGAGACCCAGTACTTC.

V gene TRBV5-8 combines with J gene TRBJ2-1; D may match TRBD1 or TRBD2 (6 bases each). This CDR3 is 15 amino acids long. Germline CDR1 SGHTS, CDR2 YDEGEE. V lost 0 bases to trimming and J lost 2 bases, with 9 bases between them. CDR3 sequence reads: CASSLAGATYNEQFF. The CDR3, as DNA: TGTGCCAGCAGCTTGGCGGGGGCAACCTACAATGAGCAGTTCTTC.

This rearrangement joins TRBV6-5 to TRBJ2-7; tentatively, D is TRBD2 (6 bases). The germline V gene has CDR1 MNHEY and CDR2 SVGAGI. V lost 7 bases to trimming and J lost 3 bases, with 13 bases between them. The CDR3 has 13 amino acids. CDR3 DNA: TGTGCCAGCACTACGGGACTGCTCTACGAGCAGTACTTC. As protein: CASTTGLLYEQYF.

The chain is built from TRBV20-1 and TRBJ2-3; a possible D gene is TRBD2 (5 bases). This CDR3 has 16 amino acids. Germline V lookup: CDR1 DFQATT, CDR2 SNEGSKA (reference sequence). Trimming pared 3 bases from V and 6 bases from J, leaving 22 bases between. CDR3 DNA: TGCAGTGCTAGTAGCCAAGCACTAGATTTGTTTGATACGCAGTATTTT. Amino acid sequence: CSASSQALDLFDTQYF.

The chain joins TRBV4-2 to TRBJ1-1; D call uncertain. Trimming took off 1 base at V and 5 bases at J, with 8 bases between the two ends. Germline V CDR1 and CDR2: LGHNA, YNFKEQ. This CDR3 contains 13 residues. For the CDR3, the DNA is TGTGCCAGCAGCCAAGTTCCGAGGACTGAAGCTTTCTTT. This gives the protein CASSQVPRTEAFF.

The chain recombines TRBV9 with TRBJ2-2; tentatively, D is TRBD1 (5 bases). The CDR3 is 13 residues long. V lost 3 bases and J 4 bases, leaving 7 bases between the germline ends. The germline V gene encodes CDR1 SGDLS and CDR2 YYNGEE. The CDR3 sequence: CASSADSTGELFF. Written as DNA, the CDR3 is TGTGCCAGCAGCGCCGACAGCACCGGGGAGCTGTTTTTT.

The J gene is TRBJ2-7, the V gene TRBV6-1; 7 positions agree with TRBD1. Germline assignment: CDR1 MNHNS and CDR2 SASEGT. This CDR3 region has 14 residues. J was trimmed by 2 bases and V by 2 bases; bases with no gene match: 3. The chain's CDR3 is CASSEIGQAYEQYF. The DNA for the CDR3 is TGTGCCAGCAGTGAAATTGGACAGGCCTACGAGCAGTACTTC.

The chain combines TRBV14 with TRBJ1-3; perhaps TRBD1 as D (5 bases). V lost 0 bases, J lost 8 bases, and 17 bases lay in between. The CDR3 contains 16 residues. Germline-derived CDR1 and CDR2 are SGHDN and FVKESK. This CDR3 is CASSQEAQGFADTIYF. Written as DNA, the CDR3 is TGTGCCAGCAGCCAAGAGGCGCAGGGCTTTGCGGACACCATATATTTT.

This chain uses TRBV2 with TRBJ2-1, with 8 bases fitting TRBD2. The CDR3 runs 13 residues. The J segment lost 8 bases and the V segment lost 8 bases, leaving 8 bases of the junction unmatched. CDR1 is SNHLY and CDR2 is FYNNEI in the germline V gene. DNA of the CDR3: TGTGCCAGCGGAGTTAGCGGGAAGGATGAGCAGTTCTTC. It codes for CASGVSGKDEQFF.

The chain recombines TRBV28 with TRBJ1-2; 7 bases are shared with TRBD1. Germline CDR1 and CDR2: MDHEN and SYDVKM. This CDR3 spans 12 amino acids. V dropped 7 bases and J dropped 5; count of bases not matched to a gene: 4. The chain's CDR3 is CASIETGYGYTF. The CDR3 DNA reads TGTGCCAGCATAGAGACAGGGTATGGCTACACCTTC.

This clone was detected only once. The rearrangement links TRBV11-1 to TRBJ2-5; D ambiguous. From germline, CDR1 is SGHAT and CDR2 FQDESV (reference sequence). The CDR3 length is 14 residues. Trimming removed 5 bases from V and 3 bases from J, with 13 bases in between. CDR3 coding DNA: TGTGCCAGCAGCCTTTATTGGGGTGAAGAGACCCAGTACTTC. Translation: CASSLYWGEETQYF.